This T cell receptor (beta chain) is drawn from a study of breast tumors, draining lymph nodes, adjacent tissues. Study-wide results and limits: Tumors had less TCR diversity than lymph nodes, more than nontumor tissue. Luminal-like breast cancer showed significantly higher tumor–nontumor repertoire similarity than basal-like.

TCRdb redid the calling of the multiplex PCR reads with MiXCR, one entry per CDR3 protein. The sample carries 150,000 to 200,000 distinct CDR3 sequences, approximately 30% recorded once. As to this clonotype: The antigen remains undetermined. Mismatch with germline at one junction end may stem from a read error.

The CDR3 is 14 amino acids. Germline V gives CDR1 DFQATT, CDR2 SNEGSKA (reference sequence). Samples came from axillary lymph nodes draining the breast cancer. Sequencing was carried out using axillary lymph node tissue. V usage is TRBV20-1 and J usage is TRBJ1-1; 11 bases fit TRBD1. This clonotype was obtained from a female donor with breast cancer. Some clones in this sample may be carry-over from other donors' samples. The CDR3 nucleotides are TGCAGTGCGCGGACAGGGGGCCCGAACACTGAAGCTTCCTTT. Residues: CSARTGGPNTEASF.